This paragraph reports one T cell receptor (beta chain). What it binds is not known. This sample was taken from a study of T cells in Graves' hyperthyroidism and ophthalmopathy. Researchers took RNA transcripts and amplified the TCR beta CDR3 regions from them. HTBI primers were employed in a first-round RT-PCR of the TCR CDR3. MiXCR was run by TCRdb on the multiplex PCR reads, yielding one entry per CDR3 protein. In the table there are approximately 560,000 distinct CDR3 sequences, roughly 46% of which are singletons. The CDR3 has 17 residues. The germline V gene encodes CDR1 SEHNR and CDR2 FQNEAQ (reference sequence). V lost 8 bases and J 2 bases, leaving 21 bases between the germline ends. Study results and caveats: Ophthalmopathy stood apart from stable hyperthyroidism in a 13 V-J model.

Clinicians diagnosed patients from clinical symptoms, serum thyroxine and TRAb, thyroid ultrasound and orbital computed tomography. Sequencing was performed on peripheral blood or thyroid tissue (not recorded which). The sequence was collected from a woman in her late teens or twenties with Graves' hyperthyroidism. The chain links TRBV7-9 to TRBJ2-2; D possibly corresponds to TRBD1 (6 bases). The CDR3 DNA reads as TGTGCCAGCCTACCATCCGTGGGGGCGGCTAACACCGGGGAGCTGTTTTTT. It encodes CASLPSVGAANTGELFF.